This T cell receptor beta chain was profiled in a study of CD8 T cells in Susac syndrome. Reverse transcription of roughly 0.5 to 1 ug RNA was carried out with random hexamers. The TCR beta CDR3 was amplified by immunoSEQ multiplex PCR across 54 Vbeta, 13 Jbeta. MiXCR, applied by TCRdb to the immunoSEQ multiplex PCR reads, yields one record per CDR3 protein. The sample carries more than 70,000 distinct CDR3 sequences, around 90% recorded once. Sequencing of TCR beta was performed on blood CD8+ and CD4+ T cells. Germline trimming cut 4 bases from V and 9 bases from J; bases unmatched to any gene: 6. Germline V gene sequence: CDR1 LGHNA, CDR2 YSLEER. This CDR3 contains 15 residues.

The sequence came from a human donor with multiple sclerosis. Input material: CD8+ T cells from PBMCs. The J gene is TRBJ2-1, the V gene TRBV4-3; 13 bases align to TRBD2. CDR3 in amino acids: CASSLGLAGALEQFF. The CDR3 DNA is TGCGCCAGCAGCCTTGGACTAGCGGGAGCTCTTGAGCAGTTCTTC.